A selection of T cell receptor beta chains follows, all from one sample in a study of vaccination and CD4 T cells after COVID-19. These receptors lack a known antigen. MiXCR was run by TCRdb on the PCR reads, yielding one entry per CDR3 protein. The sample carries approximately 21,000 distinct CDR3 sequences, roughly 51% recorded once. Sequencing used CD4+ T cells from blood, cultured in vitro. Receptors originate from a human donor who had recovered from COVID-19. CDR3s include the opening cysteine and the closing phenylalanine or tryptophan. Each record gives: V gene, clone size, D gene, J gene, CDR3 protein, CDR3 DNA. The D gene is left open where the match is weak. The listing skips clone size in some rows; elsewhere it reads once, few, many or a size class.

TRBV5-1	NA	NA	TRBJ2-3	CASSLNPRTDTQYF	TGCGCCAGCAGCTTGAATCCCCGCACAGATACGCAGTATTTT
TRBV20-1	NA	NA	TRBJ2-7	CSLNRRDGYEQYF	TGCAGTCTCAATAGAAGGGACGGCTACGAGCAGTACTTC
TRBV7-9	few	NA	TRBJ1-1	CASSLHGDTEAFF	TGTGCCAGCAGCTTACATGGAGACACTGAAGCTTTCTTT
TRBV11-2	once	NA	TRBJ2-1	CASSFSADYNEQFF	TGTGCCAGCAGCTTTTCAGCAGATTACAATGAGCAGTTCTTC
TRBV27	few	TRBD1	TRBJ2-5	CASSRDRDQETQYF	TGTGCCAGCAGCCGCGACAGGGACCAAGAGACCCAGTACTTC
TRBV7-9	NA	TRBD1	TRBJ2-3	CASSLAQGASSTDTQYF	TGTGCCAGCAGCTTAGCCCAGGGGGCATCTAGCACAGATACGCAGTATTTT
TRBV19	NA	TRBD2	TRBJ2-1	CASSTQLAGGPYEQFF	TGTGCCAGTAGTACCCAACTAGCGGGAGGGCCTTATGAGCAGTTCTTC
TRBV27	NA	NA	TRBJ2-3	CASSGLGKENTQYF	TGTGCCAGCAGCGGGTTGGGGAAGGAAAATACGCAGTATTTT
TRBV20-1	once	TRBD1	TRBJ1-2	CSASWQGESSYTF	TGCAGTGCTAGCTGGCAGGGGGAATCAAGTTACACCTTC
TRBV20-1	NA	NA	TRBJ1-2	CSARDRAGRDGYTF	TGCAGTGCTAGAGATAGGGCGGGGCGGGACGGCTACACCTTC
TRBV28	NA	NA	TRBJ1-2	CASSLASGNSNYGYTF	TGTGCCAGCAGTTTGGCCTCAGGGAACTCTAACTATGGCTACACCTTC
TRBV19	few	NA	TRBJ1-5	CASSIMLGAGAQPQHF	TGTGCCAGTAGTATCATGCTAGGGGCAGGTGCTCAGCCCCAGCATTTT
TRBV9	NA	NA	TRBJ2-3	CASSLGTIRTDTQYF	TGTGCCAGCAGCCTAGGCACTATACGCACAGATACGCAGTATTTT
TRBV24-1	NA	TRBD2	TRBJ2-1	CATSDYLAGTYNEQFF	TGTGCCACCAGTGATTATCTAGCGGGAACCTACAATGAGCAGTTCTTC
TRBV18	NA	NA	TRBJ2-5	CASSPTKHQETQYF	TGTGCCAGCTCACCAACCAAACACCAAGAGACCCAGTACTTC
TRBV15	few	NA	TRBJ2-1	CATSRVRENEQFF	TGTGCCACCAGCAGGGTACGTGAGAATGAGCAGTTCTTC
TRBV18	few	NA	TRBJ1-1	CASSLNVGTEAFF	TGTGCCAGCTCCCTCAATGTTGGCACTGAAGCTTTCTTT
TRBV10-3	few	NA	TRBJ2-2	CAIRDSANTGELFF	TGTGCCATCAGGGACAGCGCGAACACCGGGGAGCTGTTTTTT
TRBV19	NA	NA	TRBJ2-1	CASSTSGGVTYNEQFF	TGTGCCAGTAGTACTTCAGGGGGGGTTACCTACAATGAGCAGTTCTTC
TRBV7-6	NA	NA	TRBJ2-2	CASSLSSPGTGELFF	TGTGCCAGCAGCTTATCGTCACCGGGAACCGGGGAGCTGTTTTTT